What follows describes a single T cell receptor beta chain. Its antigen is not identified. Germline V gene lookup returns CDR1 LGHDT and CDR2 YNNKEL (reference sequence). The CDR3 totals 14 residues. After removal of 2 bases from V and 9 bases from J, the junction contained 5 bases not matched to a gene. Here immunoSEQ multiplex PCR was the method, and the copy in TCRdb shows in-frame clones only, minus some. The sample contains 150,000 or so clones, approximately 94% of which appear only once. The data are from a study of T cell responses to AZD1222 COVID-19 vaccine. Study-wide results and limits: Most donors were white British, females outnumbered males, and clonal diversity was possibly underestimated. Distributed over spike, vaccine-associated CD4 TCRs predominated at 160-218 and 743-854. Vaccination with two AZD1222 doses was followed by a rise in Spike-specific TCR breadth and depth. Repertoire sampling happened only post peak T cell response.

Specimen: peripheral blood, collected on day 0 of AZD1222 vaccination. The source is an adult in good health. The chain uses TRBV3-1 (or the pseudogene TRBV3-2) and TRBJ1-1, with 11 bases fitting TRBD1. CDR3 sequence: CASSQRGTGGQAFF. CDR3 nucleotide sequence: TGTGCCAGCAGCCAAAGGGGGACAGGGGGGCAAGCTTTCTTT.